Listed below are T cell receptor beta chains from one sample, sequenced in a study of vaccination and CD4 T cells after COVID-19. TCRdb itself ran the PCR reads through MiXCR, one entry per CDR3 protein. The sample consists of approximately 13,000 distinct CDR3 sequences, 60% to 80% of them appearing once. Antigen specificity for these receptors is unknown. The material sequenced was CD4+ T cells from blood, cultured in vitro. The receptors were sampled from a human donor who had recovered from COVID-19. Both conserved end residues are part of each CDR3. A D gene is named only where the DNA matches it firmly. Some rows have no size entry. The others give once, few or many, or a class for an expanded clone.

clone_size d_call j_call cdr3_length v_call cdr3_aa cdr3_nt
once . TRBJ2-7 12 TRBV28 CASRVGDTRQYF TGTGCCAGCAGGGTTGGGGATACACGACAGTACTTC
. TRBD2 TRBJ2-1 17 TRBV6-1 CASSVFLAGGPRNEQFF TGTGCCAGCAGTGTTTTTTTGGCGGGAGGGCCTCGAAATGAGCAGTTCTTC
. TRBD1 TRBJ1-5 17 TRBV6-1 CASSPLRGGLLNQPQHF TGTGCCAGCAGTCCCCTCAGGGGGGGGCTTTTAAATCAGCCCCAGCATTTT
few . TRBJ1-2 13 TRBV11-2 CASRLGLNYGYTF TGTGCCAGCAGGTTAGGACTGAACTATGGCTACACCTTC
. . TRBJ1-1 14 TRBV6-4 CASSVWGWSTEAFF TGTGCCAGCAGTGTTTGGGGGTGGAGCACTGAAGCTTTCTTT
. . TRBJ1-5 14 TRBV7-9 CASSLDGRLGPQHF TGTGCCAGCAGCTTAGACGGGAGGTTAGGGCCCCAGCATTTT
once TRBD2 TRBJ2-2 18 TRBV7-6 CASSFRLAGHVDTGELFF TGTGCCAGCAGCTTCCGACTAGCGGGACACGTCGACACCGGGGAGCTGTTTTTT
. . TRBJ1-5 14 TRBV20-1 CSARGTIGNQPQHF TGCAGTGCTAGAGGGACCATCGGAAATCAGCCCCAGCATTTT
. . TRBJ2-5 14 TRBV25-1 CASSLSNLKETQYF TGTGCCAGCAGTCTCTCCAACCTCAAAGAGACCCAGTACTTC
. . TRBJ1-5 12 TRBV6-2/TRBV6-3 CASTAPPQPQHF TGTGCCAGCACCGCCCCCCCCCAGCCCCAGCATTTT
. . TRBJ1-5 15 TRBV20-1 CSAAGRQTNNQPQHF TGCAGTGCTGCCGGCAGGCAGACAAACAATCAGCCCCAGCATTTT
. TRBD1 TRBJ1-1 17 TRBV7-9 CASSLVGRGRENTEAFF TGTGCCAGCAGCTTAGTCGGCAGGGGGAGGGAGAACACTGAAGCTTTCTTT
. TRBD2 TRBJ2-3 16 TRBV7-9 CASSSLAGRSTDTQYF TGTGCCAGCAGCTCGCTAGCGGGACGTAGCACAGATACGCAGTATTTT
. . TRBJ1-1 16 TRBV6-1 CASLFTASGGNTEAFF TGTGCCAGCCTTTTTACTGCGTCTGGGGGCAACACTGAAGCTTTCTTT
once . TRBJ1-1 15 TRBV7-8 CASSLDLAVYTEAFF TGTGCCAGCAGCTTAGATTTGGCGGTGTACACTGAAGCTTTCTTT
. . TRBJ1-2 13 TRBV2 CASSGDSDYGYTF TGTGCCAGCAGTGGAGACAGTGACTATGGCTACACCTTC
. TRBD2 TRBJ2-1 17 TRBV27 CASSSRLAGQLYNEQFF TGTGCCAGCAGTTCCCGACTAGCGGGACAACTTTACAATGAGCAGTTCTTC
. . TRBJ1-2 15 TRBV28 CASIYNGGLSYGYTF TGTGCCAGCATTTATAACGGGGGTCTTAGCTATGGCTACACCTTC
. TRBD2 TRBJ2-2 14 TRBV11-2 CASSPGLANGELFF TGTGCCAGCAGCCCGGGACTAGCCAACGGGGAGCTGTTTTTT
. . TRBJ2-5 13 TRBV20-1 CSAIWGFQETQYF TGCAGTGCTATATGGGGTTTCCAAGAGACCCAGTACTTC
. TRBD1 TRBJ1-6 16 TRBV11-2 CASSLQGGSYNSPLHF TGTGCCAGCAGCTTACAGGGGGGGTCCTATAATTCACCCCTCCACTTT
. . TRBJ1-1 14 TRBV6-5 CASSYGGGNTEAFF TGTGCCAGCAGTTATGGCGGGGGGAACACTGAAGCTTTCTTT
. . TRBJ2-1 11 TRBV28 CASSFRGMSFF TGTGCCAGCAGTTTTCGGGGAATGTCGTTCTTC
. . TRBJ1-6 15 TRBV28 CASSLGGTSNSPLHF TGTGCCAGCAGTTTGGGGGGAACATCCAATTCACCCCTCCACTTT
once TRBD1 TRBJ1-2 13 TRBV28 CASSTRGAYGYTF TGTGCCAGCAGTACCAGGGGGGCCTATGGCTACACCTTC
. . TRBJ1-1 14 TRBV19 CASSMRERNTEAFF TGTGCCAGTAGTATGAGGGAAAGGAACACTGAAGCTTTCTTT
. . TRBJ1-1 11 TRBV5-1 CASSLDGEAFF TGCGCCAGCAGCTTGGACGGTGAAGCTTTCTTT
. . TRBJ1-6 13 TRBV20-1 CSALRDPNSPLHF TGCAGTGCTCTCCGGGATCCCAATTCACCCCTCCACTTT
. TRBD1 TRBJ1-2 14 TRBV20-1 CSASRQGSTYGYTF TGCAGTGCCAGTCGACAGGGGAGTACCTATGGCTACACCTTC
. TRBD2 TRBJ2-3 16 TRBV20-1 CSARDQGSGRPDTQYF TGCAGTGCTAGAGATCAGGGTAGCGGGAGGCCAGATACGCAGTATTTT
few . TRBJ1-2 13 TRBV20-1 CSARARSGNGYTF TGCAGTGCTAGAGCGAGGTCAGGGAATGGCTACACCTTC
. TRBD1 TRBJ1-6 15 TRBV28 CASSFAGTGASPLHF TGTGCCAGCAGTTTTGCCGGGACAGGGGCCTCACCCCTCCACTTT
once . TRBJ2-2 20 TRBV12-3/TRBV12-4 CASSLGRAGIRRQNTGELFF TGTGCCAGCAGTTTAGGGAGGGCCGGGATCAGGCGGCAGAACACCGGGGAGCTGTTTTTT
. . TRBJ1-1 13 TRBV7-2 CASRGGGGTEAFF TGTGCCAGCAGGGGGGGGGGTGGCACTGAAGCTTTCTTT
. TRBD1 TRBJ2-7 15 TRBV6-1 CASSPDRGLTGEQYF TGTGCCAGCAGTCCAGACAGGGGGCTAACGGGCGAGCAGTACTTC
. . TRBJ1-6 16 TRBV20-1 CSARDRQPQGVSPLHF TGCAGTGCTAGAGATCGCCAGCCTCAGGGAGTCTCACCCCTCCACTTT
. . TRBJ1-5 16 TRBV6-1 CASRGGDFLSNQPQHF TGTGCCAGCAGGGGGGGCGACTTTCTTAGCAATCAGCCCCAGCATTTT
. . TRBJ1-1 11 TRBV29-1 CSSGRNTEAFF TGCAGCTCCGGACGGAACACTGAAGCTTTCTTT
few . TRBJ1-2 13 TRBV7-8 CASSSGVTYGYTF TGTGCCAGCAGCTCCGGGGTCACTTATGGCTACACCTTC
. . TRBJ1-1 12 TRBV28 CASSLSGREAFF TGTGCCAGCAGTTTATCGGGGCGTGAAGCTTTCTTT
. TRBD2 TRBJ2-1 15 TRBV20-1 CSAGNPGLAMNEQFF TGCAGTGCTGGTAATCCGGGACTAGCAATGAATGAGCAGTTCTTC
once TRBD1 TRBJ2-7 13 TRBV2 CASTRQGNNEQYF TGTGCCAGCACCAGACAGGGTAATAACGAGCAGTACTTC
. . TRBJ1-2 13 TRBV20-1 CSASGRLSYGYTF TGCAGTGCTAGTGGCCGACTATCCTATGGCTACACCTTC
. TRBD2 TRBJ2-2 15 TRBV20-1 CSGESPSGSTGELFF TGCAGTGGAGAGTCCCCTAGCGGGAGTACCGGGGAGCTGTTTTTT
. . TRBJ2-5 16 TRBV27 CASSLYPRAPRETQYF TGTGCCAGCAGCCTATACCCCAGGGCACCACGGGAGACCCAGTACTTC
. TRBD1 TRBJ1-6 15 TRBV20-1 CSARRTGTSVSPLHF TGCAGTGCTAGGAGGACAGGAACGTCGGTTTCACCCCTCCACTTT